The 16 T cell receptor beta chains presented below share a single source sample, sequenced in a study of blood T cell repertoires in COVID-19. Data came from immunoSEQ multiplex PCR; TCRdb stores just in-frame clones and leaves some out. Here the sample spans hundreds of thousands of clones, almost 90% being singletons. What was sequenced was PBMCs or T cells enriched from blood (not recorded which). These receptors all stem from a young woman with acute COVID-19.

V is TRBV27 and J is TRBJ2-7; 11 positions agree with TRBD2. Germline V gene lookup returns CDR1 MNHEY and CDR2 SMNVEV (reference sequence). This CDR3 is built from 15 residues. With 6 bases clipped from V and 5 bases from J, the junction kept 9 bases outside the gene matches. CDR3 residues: CASRKLGLAVNEQYF. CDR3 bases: TGTGCCAGCAGAAAACTGGGACTAGCGGTTAACGAGCAGTACTTC.

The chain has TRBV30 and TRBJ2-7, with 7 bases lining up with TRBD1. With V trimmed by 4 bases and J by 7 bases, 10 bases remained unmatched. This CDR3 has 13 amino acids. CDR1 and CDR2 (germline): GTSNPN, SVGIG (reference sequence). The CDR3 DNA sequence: TGTGCCTGGACCAGACAGGGATTGTGGGAGCAGTACTTC. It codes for CAWTRQGLWEQYF.

CDR3 bases: TGTGCCAGTAGGGACAGGGGGTCCCACAATGAGCAGTTCTTC. It encodes CASRDRGSHNEQFF. This rearrangement joins TRBV19 to TRBJ2-1, with 10 bases lining up with TRBD1. J was trimmed by 5 bases and V by 6 bases; bases with no gene match: 4. The CDR3 loop spans 14 amino acids. CDR1 is LNHDA, CDR2 SQIVND, per germline (reference sequence).

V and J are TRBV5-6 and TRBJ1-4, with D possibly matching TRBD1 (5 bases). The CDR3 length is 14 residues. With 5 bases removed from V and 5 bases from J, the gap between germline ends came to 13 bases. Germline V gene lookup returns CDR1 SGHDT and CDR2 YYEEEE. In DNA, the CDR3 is TGTGCCAGCAGTGTTGGGGCAGGGAATGAAAAACTGTTTTTT. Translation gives CASSVGAGNEKLFF. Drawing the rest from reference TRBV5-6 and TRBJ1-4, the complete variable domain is DAGVTQSPTHLIKTRGQQVTLRCSPKSGHDTVSWYQQALGQGPQFIFQYYEEEERQRGNFPDRFSGHQFPNYSSELNVNALLLGDSALYLCASSVGAGNEKLFFGSGTQLSVL.

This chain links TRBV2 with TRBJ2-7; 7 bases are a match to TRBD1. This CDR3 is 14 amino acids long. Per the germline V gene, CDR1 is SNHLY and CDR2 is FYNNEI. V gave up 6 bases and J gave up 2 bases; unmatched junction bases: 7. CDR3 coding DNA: TGTGCCAGCAGGTTACAGGGGCGGGCCTACGAGCAGTACTTC. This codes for CASRLQGRAYEQYF.

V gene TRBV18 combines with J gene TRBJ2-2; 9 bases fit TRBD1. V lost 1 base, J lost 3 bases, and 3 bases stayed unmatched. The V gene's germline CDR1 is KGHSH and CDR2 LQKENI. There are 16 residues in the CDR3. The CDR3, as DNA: TGTGCCAGCTCACCACGGACAGGGGTTGACACCGGGGAGCTGTTTTTT. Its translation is CASSPRTGVDTGELFF.

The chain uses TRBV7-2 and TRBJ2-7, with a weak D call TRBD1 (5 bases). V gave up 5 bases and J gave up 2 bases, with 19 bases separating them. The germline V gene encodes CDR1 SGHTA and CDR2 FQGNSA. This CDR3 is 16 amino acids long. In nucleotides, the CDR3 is TGTGCCAGCAGCCCGCCTAAGTTGATGGGGCCCTACGAGCAGTACTTC. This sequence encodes CASSPPKLMGPYEQYF.

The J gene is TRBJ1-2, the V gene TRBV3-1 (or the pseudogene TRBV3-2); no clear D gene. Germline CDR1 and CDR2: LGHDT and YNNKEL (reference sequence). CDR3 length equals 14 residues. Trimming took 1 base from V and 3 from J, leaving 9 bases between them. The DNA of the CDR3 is TGTGCCAGCAGCCAAGGGGAGTCGGACTATGGCTACACCTTC. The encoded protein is CASSQGESDYGYTF.

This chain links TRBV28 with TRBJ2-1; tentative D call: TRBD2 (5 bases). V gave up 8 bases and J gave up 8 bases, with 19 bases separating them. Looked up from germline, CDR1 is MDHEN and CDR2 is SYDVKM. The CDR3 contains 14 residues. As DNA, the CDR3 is TGTGCCAGCGGTCTCCGGGGTAGAACGTATGAGCAGTTCTTC. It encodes CASGLRGRTYEQFF.

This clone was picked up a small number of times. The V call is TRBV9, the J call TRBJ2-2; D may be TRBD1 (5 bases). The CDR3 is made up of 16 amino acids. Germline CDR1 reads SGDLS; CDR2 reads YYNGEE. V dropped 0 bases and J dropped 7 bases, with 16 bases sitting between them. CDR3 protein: CASSVEAPGFGGELFF. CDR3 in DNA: TGTGCCAGCAGCGTAGAAGCCCCAGGGTTCGGCGGGGAGCTGTTTTTT.

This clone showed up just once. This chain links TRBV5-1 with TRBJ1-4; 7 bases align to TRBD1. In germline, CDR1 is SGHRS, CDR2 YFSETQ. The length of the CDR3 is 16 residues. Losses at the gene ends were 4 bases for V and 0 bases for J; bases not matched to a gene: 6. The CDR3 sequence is CASSPNRGPTNEKLFF. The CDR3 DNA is TGCGCCAGCAGCCCTAACAGGGGACCAACTAATGAAAAACTGTTTTTT. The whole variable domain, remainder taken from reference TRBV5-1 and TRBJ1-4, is KAGVTQTPRYLIKTRGQQVTLSCSPISGHRSVSWYQQTPGQGLQFLFEYFSETQRNKGNFPGRFSGRQFSNSRSEMNVSTLELGDSALYLCASSPNRGPTNEKLFFGSGTQLSVL.

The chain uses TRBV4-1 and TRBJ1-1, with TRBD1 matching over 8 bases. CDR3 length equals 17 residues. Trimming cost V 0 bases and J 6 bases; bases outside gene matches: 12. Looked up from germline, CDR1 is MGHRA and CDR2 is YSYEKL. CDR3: CASSQDNNRGLGAEAFF. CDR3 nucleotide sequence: TGCGCCAGCAGCCAAGATAATAACAGGGGGTTGGGCGCTGAAGCTTTCTTT.

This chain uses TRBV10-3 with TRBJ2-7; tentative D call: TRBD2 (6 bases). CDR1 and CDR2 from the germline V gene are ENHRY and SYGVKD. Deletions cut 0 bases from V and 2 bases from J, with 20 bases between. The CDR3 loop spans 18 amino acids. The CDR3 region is CAISESLGLGREPYEQYF. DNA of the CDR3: TGTGCCATCAGTGAGTCGCTGGGGTTGGGGCGGGAACCCTACGAGCAGTACTTC.

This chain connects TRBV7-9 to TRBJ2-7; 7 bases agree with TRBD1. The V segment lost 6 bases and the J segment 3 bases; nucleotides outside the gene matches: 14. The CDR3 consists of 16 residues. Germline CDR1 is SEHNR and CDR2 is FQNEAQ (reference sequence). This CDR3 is CASSPEGARESYEQYF. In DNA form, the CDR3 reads TGTGCCAGCAGTCCCGAGGGGGCCAGGGAAAGCTACGAGCAGTACTTC.

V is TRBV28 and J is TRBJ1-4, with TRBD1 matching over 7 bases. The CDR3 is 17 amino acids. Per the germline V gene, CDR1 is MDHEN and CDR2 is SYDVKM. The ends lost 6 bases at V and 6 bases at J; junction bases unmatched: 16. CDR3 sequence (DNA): TGTGCCAGCAGACCCCAGACAGGGTCCCTGAGTTATGAAAAACTGTTTTTT. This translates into CASRPQTGSLSYEKLFF. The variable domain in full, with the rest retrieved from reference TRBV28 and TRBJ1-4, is DVKVTQSSRYLVKRTGEKVFLECVQDMDHENMFWYRQDPGLGLRLIYFSYDVKMKEKGDIPEGYSVSREKKERFSLILESASTNQTSMYLCASRPQTGSLSYEKLFFGSGTQLSVL.

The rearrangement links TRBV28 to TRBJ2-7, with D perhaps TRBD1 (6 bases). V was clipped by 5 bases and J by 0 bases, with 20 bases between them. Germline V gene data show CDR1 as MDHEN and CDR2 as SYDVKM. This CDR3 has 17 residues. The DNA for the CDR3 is TGTGCCAGCAGTCCCCCTCCCGTTAACAGGGCCTCCTACGAGCAGTACTTC. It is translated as CASSPPPVNRASYEQYF. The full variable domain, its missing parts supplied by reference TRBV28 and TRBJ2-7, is DVKVTQSSRYLVKRTGEKVFLECVQDMDHENMFWYRQDPGLGLRLIYFSYDVKMKEKGDIPEGYSVSREKKERFSLILESASTNQTSMYLCASSPPPVNRASYEQYFGPGTRLTVT.